These 13 T cell receptor beta chains were sequenced from one sample in a study of regulatory T cells in long-lasting Graves disease. Building of the TCR beta libraries involved iRepertoire HTBI primers and Arm-PCR of CDR3 regions. Via MiXCR, TCRdb re-called the multiplex PCR reads, giving one row per CDR3 protein. The data contain 500,000 to 700,000 distinct CDR3 sequences, about 16% of them singletons. Time point specified: newly diagnosed GD, antithyroid drugs for less than 3 months. Construction of the TCR library relied on RNA isolated from PBMCs. The same data also went into a second study, on T cells in Graves' hyperthyroidism and ophthalmopathy.

The specimen was peripheral blood mononuclear cells (PBMCs), collected at new diagnosis, from a patient treated with antithyroid drugs. Receptors were obtained from a woman aged 25 to 39 with Graves disease.

The V gene is TRBV7-2, the J gene TRBJ2-7; tentative D call: TRBD2 (5 bases). With 1 base removed from V and 3 bases from J, the gap between germline ends came to 13 bases. Germline-derived CDR1 and CDR2 are SGHTA and FQGNSA. The CDR3 is made up of 15 amino acids. The CDR3 bases are TGTGCCAGCAGCTTAGTAGGTGGGAGAGACTACGAGCAGTACTTC. Encoded protein: CASSLVGGRDYEQYF.

This clonotype appeared a few times. The chain recombines TRBV3-1 with TRBJ2-2, with 8 bases aligning to TRBD1. In germline, CDR1 is LGHDT, CDR2 YNNKEL (reference sequence). V shed 6 bases, J shed 1 base, and the junction held 10 bases outside the gene matches. CDR3 length equals 17 residues. The CDR3: CASRSIHGTGNTGELFF. CDR3 nucleotide sequence: TGTGCCAGCAGGTCCATCCACGGGACAGGGAACACCGGGGAGCTGTTTTTT.

This clonotype was seen repeatedly, ten times or more. The CDR3 sequence is CASSLLQGRTEAFF. CDR3 in DNA: TGTGCCAGCAGTTTGCTTCAAGGGCGAACTGAAGCTTTCTTT. V gene TRBV12-3 or TRBV12-4 combines with J gene TRBJ1-1; D is uncertain. This CDR3 region has 14 residues. V lost 3 bases to trimming and J lost 5 bases, with 13 bases between them.

This clonotype was detected many times. J is TRBJ2-3 and V is TRBV28, with no clear D. V dropped 8 bases and J dropped 0 bases, with 6 bases sitting between them. Germline V gene sequence: CDR1 MDHEN, CDR2 SYDVKM. This CDR3 contains 12 residues. The CDR3 bases are TGTGCCAGCGCCTCTAGCACAGATACGCAGTATTTT. It translates to CASASSTDTQYF.

On this clonotype itself: At one boundary the junction diverges from the germline segment, which might be a read error. CDR3 sequence (DNA): TGTGCCAGCAGCTTAGGAGGTTTTTCGGACTACCCGTACATTGAGCAGTTCTTC. Protein product: CASSLGGFSDYPYIEQFF. The chain links TRBV27 to TRBJ2-1; a weak D match, TRBD2 (6 bases). There are 18 residues in the CDR3. The germline V gene has CDR1 MNHEY and CDR2 SMNVEV (reference sequence).

This chain joins TRBV7-9 and TRBJ2-2; the match to TRBD2 covers 16 bases. Trimming took 5 bases from V and 0 from J; bases not matched to a gene: 6. There are 19 residues in the CDR3. Germline CDR1 is SEHNR and CDR2 is FQNEAQ (reference sequence). CDR3 sequence: CASSPGTSGRVPNTGELFF. In DNA, the CDR3 is TGTGCCAGCAGCCCAGGGACTAGCGGGAGGGTACCGAACACCGGGGAGCTGTTTTTT.

V gene TRBV5-1 combines with J gene TRBJ2-1; D may correspond to TRBD1 or TRBD2 (6 bases each). Trimming pared 0 bases from V and 9 bases from J, leaving 13 bases between. CDR1 is SGHRS and CDR2 is YFSETQ in the germline V gene. The CDR3 is 14 residues long. CDR3 loop: CASSLEARGAEQFF. The CDR3 DNA sequence: TGCGCCAGCAGCTTGGAGGCTAGGGGGGCTGAGCAGTTCTTC.

Ten or more counts support this clonotype. This chain uses TRBV2 with TRBJ2-7, with 9 positions matching TRBD2. V dropped 10 bases and J dropped 3; count of bases not matched to a gene: 7. Germline V gene sequence: CDR1 SNHLY, CDR2 FYNNEI. The CDR3 consists of 13 residues. CDR3 amino acids: CATTRREGYEQYF. The DNA of the CDR3 is TGTGCCACCACCCGGCGGGAGGGCTACGAGCAGTACTTC.

Only one count was recorded for this clonotype. A read error may explain this, as a much larger clone is one base away. The chain employs TRBV3-1 and TRBJ1-5; D gene unclear. The CDR3 is 14 residues long. CDR1 LGHDT and CDR2 YNNKEL come from the germline V gene (reference sequence). V gave up 1 base and J gave up 9 bases, with 13 bases separating them. This chain's CDR3 is CASSQVGLDRPQHF. The CDR3 nucleotides read TGTGCCAGCAGCCAAGTCGGCCTAGATCGGCCCCAGCATTTT.

This clonotype was seen at least ten times. This sequence joins TRBV6-1 and TRBJ2-7, with D possibly called TRBD1 or TRBD2 (5 bases each). Germline V CDR1 and CDR2: MNHNS, SASEGT. V lost 4 bases to trimming and J lost 3 bases, with 16 bases between them. This CDR3 comprises 15 residues. The CDR3 protein is CASSAPGKGNYEQYF. Written as DNA, the CDR3 is TGTGCCAGCAGTGCGCCGGGAAAGGGGAACTACGAGCAGTACTTC.

This clonotype has a count of ten or more. This chain uses TRBV11-2 with TRBJ1-3; 8 bases are a match to TRBD1. Trimming at V came to 6 bases and at J to 2 bases, leaving 9 bases not matched to a gene. Germline loops: CDR1 SGHAT, CDR2 FQNNGV. The CDR3 is 16 amino acids. CDR3 bases: TGTGCCAGCAGACCATCACAGGGGGAAGCTGGAAACACCATATATTTT. Residues: CASRPSQGEAGNTIYF.

This clonotype was detected ten times or more. The chain uses TRBV28 and TRBJ1-2; a possible D gene is TRBD1 (6 bases). CDR1 and CDR2 (germline): MDHEN, SYDVKM. The V gene lost 7 bases and the J gene lost 4 bases, with 10 bases spanning the gap. The CDR3 length is 12 residues. CDR3 nucleotides: TGTGCCAGCACCACAGGGTTCTATGGCTACACCTTC. Translating it yields CASTTGFYGYTF.

The DNA of the CDR3 is TGTGCCAGCAGTGCAGTTAATAATGAGCAGTTCTTC. This sequence encodes CASSAVNNEQFF. The chain combines TRBV6-1 with TRBJ2-1; no definite D call. The CDR3 length is 12 residues. Trimming cost V 4 bases and J 7 bases, with 8 bases left between them. CDR1 is MNHNS, CDR2 SASEGT, per germline.